This passage covers 10 T cell receptor beta chains from one sample sequenced in a study of blood T cells in healthy people across ages. For the second PCR, which ran for about 6 to 11 cycles, a sample-barcoded 5' primer and a J-beta primer mix were used. TCRdb re-derived calls from the 5' RACE reads in MiXCR, one entry per CDR3 protein. The sample comprises hundreds of thousands of distinct CDR3 sequences, approximately 26% of which are singletons, and over 3.5% rests with the top ten. The same sample was also studied in work on T cells of mothers and their children.

Sequencing input: blood. The receptors come from a boy younger than 10 in good health.

The V call is TRBV6-2 or TRBV6-3, the J call TRBJ2-2, with a weak D call TRBD1 (6 bases). The V and J ends lost 5 bases and 6 bases respectively, with 19 bases between them. CDR1 is MNHEY and CDR2 is SVGEGT in the germline V gene. This CDR3 is 16 amino acids long. The CDR3 region is CASSDGTPDGAGELFF. Written as DNA, the CDR3 is TGTGCCAGCAGTGACGGGACACCGGATGGGGCCGGGGAGCTGTTTTTT.

The table lists this clonotype with a few counts. The chain recombines TRBV4-1 with TRBJ2-7, with 7 bases that match TRBD1. The trim removed 4 bases at V and 4 bases at J, leaving 10 bases unmatched. The CDR3 runs to 15 residues. Germline V gives CDR1 MGHRA, CDR2 YSYEKL. CDR3 in amino acids: CASSPRSTGPYEQYF. The CDR3, as DNA: TGCGCCAGCAGCCCAAGATCGACAGGGCCTTACGAGCAGTACTTC.

There are a few counts of this clonotype. The J gene is TRBJ2-5, the V gene TRBV27; D possibly corresponds to TRBD1 (6 bases). Trimming removed 1 base at V and 11 bases at J, with 23 bases between. CDR3 length equals 16 residues. Germline loops: CDR1 MNHEY, CDR2 SMNVEV (reference sequence). The DNA for the CDR3 is TGTGCCAGCAGTTTATGGGACCAGGGGCAAGGGGGAGAGCAGTACTTC. It specifies CASSLWDQGQGGEQYF.

The V and J genes are TRBV12-3 or TRBV12-4 and TRBJ2-3, with 8 bases matching TRBD2. J was trimmed by 1 base and V by 3 bases; bases with no gene match: 6. This CDR3 spans 16 amino acids. CDR3 protein: CASSFWSGGGTDTQYF. CDR3 bases: TGTGCCAGCAGTTTTTGGTCGGGAGGGGGCACAGATACGCAGTATTTT.

This rearrangement joins TRBV7-8 to TRBJ1-4; a weak D match, TRBD1 (6 bases). The CDR3 is 18 residues long. Germline V gene sequence: CDR1 SGHVS, CDR2 FQNEAQ. V was clipped by 2 bases and J by 1 base, with 17 bases between them. The DNA for the CDR3 is TGTGCCAGCAGCTTACTAGCCTACCCCAGGGGAACTAATGAAAAACTGTTTTTT. Protein: CASSLLAYPRGTNEKLFF. Full variable domain (missing parts from reference TRBV7-8 and TRBJ1-4): GAGVSQSPRYKVAKRGQDVALRCDPISGHVSLFWYQQALGQGPEFLTYFQNEAQLDKSGLPSDRFFAERPEGSVSTLKIQRTQQEDSAVYLCASSLLAYPRGTNEKLFFGSGTQLSVL.

This clonotype appeared a few times. CDR3 sequence reads: CASIRLAGVDTQYF. As DNA, the CDR3 is TGTGCCAGCATTAGACTAGCGGGGGTAGATACGCAGTATTTT. The chain joins TRBV6-1 to TRBJ2-3; 12 bases are a match to TRBD2. The length of the CDR3 is 14 residues. The J segment lost 5 bases and the V segment lost 7 bases, leaving 4 bases of the junction unmatched. Per germline, CDR1 MNHNS and CDR2 SASEGT.

This clonotype was observed a few times. The J gene is TRBJ2-5, the V gene TRBV10-3; TRBD2 matches at 16 bases. Judging by the DNA end, TRBJ2-1 fits better; the J call may be wrong. CDR1 ENHRY and CDR2 SYGVKD come from the germline V gene. There are 15 residues in the CDR3. DNA of the CDR3: TGTGCCATCAGTTTGGGACTAGCGGGAGGGGTTGAGCAGTTCTTC. This translates into CAISLGLAGGVEQFF.

This clonotype was seen more than once but under ten times. The gene calls are TRBV20-1 and TRBJ2-4, with 12 bases that match TRBD2. The CDR3 sequence is 17 residues long. V dropped 6 bases and J dropped 0; count of bases not matched to a gene: 9. The germline V gene encodes CDR1 DFQATT and CDR2 SNEGSKA (reference sequence). The CDR3: CSALPGLAGLAKNIQYF. Here the CDR3 DNA reads TGCAGTGCGCTCCCGGGACTAGCGGGTTTAGCCAAAAACATTCAGTACTTC.

The gene calls are TRBV29-1 and TRBJ2-1; D may be TRBD2 (6 bases). CDR3 length: 15 residues. Germline CDR1 is SQVTM and CDR2 is ANQGSEA. V lost 6 bases, J lost 5 bases, and 20 bases lay in between. The CDR3 here is CSVPVGLARNNEQFF. The CDR3 nucleotides read TGCAGCGTCCCCGTGGGCCTAGCGAGAAACAATGAGCAGTTCTTC.

This clonotype was observed a few times. Here the CDR3 DNA reads TGTGCCAGCAGCCCCGGGAGGGTTGGCTACACCTTC. Residues: CASSPGRVGYTF. V usage is TRBV6-5 and J usage is TRBJ1-2; the D is unclear. V shed 6 bases and J shed 7 bases, with 12 bases lying between them. There are 12 residues in the CDR3. Germline lookup yields CDR1 MNHEY and CDR2 SVGAGI.